This is a list of T cell receptor beta chains from one sample in a study of tumor-infiltrating T cells and Merkel cell polyomavirus. The method was immunoSEQ multiplex PCR; TCRdb's version includes in-frame clones alone and lacks a portion of them. The sample comprises roughly 3,000 clones, roughly 86% of which are singletons, and around 8.2% rests with the top ten. The sample consisted of tumor tissue. The receptors stem from a man aged 50 or older with Merkel cell carcinoma. CDR3s include the opening cysteine and the closing phenylalanine or tryptophan. A D gene is named only where the DNA matches it firmly. Clone size is not always given. Where it is, it says once, few, many or a class for expanded clones.

TRBJ2-7 . TRBV27 TRBD1 TGTGCCAGCAGTTCAGACGGGACAGGGCTTACACCTTACGAACAGTACTTC CASSSDGTGLTPYEQYF
TRBJ1-1 . TRBV19 . TGTGCCAGTAGTCTGACCTTGGGGGCCGGGGCTGAAGCTTTCTTT CASSLTLGAGAEAFF
TRBJ2-1 . TRBV4-1 TRBD2 TGCGCCAGCAGCCAAGAAGGGCGGGGGGGGAGTAATGAGCAGTTCTTC CASSQEGRGGSNEQFF
TRBJ2-3 . TRBV4-1 TRBD2 TGCGCCAGCAGCCGGATAGCGTCTAGCGGGGGGGCCGGTGATACGCAGTATTTT CASSRIASSGGAGDTQYF
TRBJ1-2 once TRBV5-4 TRBD1 TGTGCCAGCAGCTTGGGGGACAGCAGAATCCTGTATGGCTACACCTTC CASSLGDSRILYGYTF
TRBJ1-6 . TRBV5-1 . TGCGCCAGCAGCGGGGGGACGGGGGGAAATTCACCCCTCCACTTT CASSGGTGGNSPLHF
TRBJ1-2 . TRBV21-1 . TGTGCCAGCAGCAAAGACAATAACTATGGCTACACCTTC CASSKDNNYGYTF
TRBJ1-1 once TRBV27 . TGTGCCAGCAGTTTAAGGCAGGGTTTTGGTGAGAACACTGAAGCTTTCTTT CASSLRQGFGENTEAFF
TRBJ1-1 . TRBV25-1 TRBD1 TGTGCCAGCAGTGAACGGGAGGCGGGGACAGGGGGACACACTGAAGCTTTCTTT CASSEREAGTGGHTEAFF
TRBJ2-7 . TRBV5-1 . TGCGCCAGCAGCCCAGGACAGGGCCAGCGGGGCTACGAGCAGTACTTC CASSPGQGQRGYEQYF
TRBJ1-6 few TRBV10-3 TRBD1 TGTGCCATCAGTGTGTCGGGGATAACAGGGGGGCCGCCAACAACCTTT CAISVSGITGGPPTTF
TRBJ1-2 . TRBV7-9 . TGTGCCAGCAGCCCGGGGTACACCTTC CASSPGYTF
TRBJ2-6 . TRBV6-1 . TGTGCCAGCAGTGACGAGATGCCCGCCGGGGCCAACGTCCTGACTTTC CASSDEMPAGANVLTF
TRBJ1-5 . TRBV6-1 . TGTGCCAGCAAACCCAGTAGCGATAGCAATCAGCCCCAGCATTTT CASKPSSDSNQPQHF
TRBJ2-3 . TRBV2 . TGTGCCAGCAGGGGACTGACGGGGGAACATTTT CASRGLTGEHF
TRBJ1-1 . TRBV6-5 . TGTGCCAGCAGTTCCCGGACAGCGAACCCCAACACTGAAGCTTTCTTT CASSSRTANPNTEAFF
TRBJ2-6 few TRBV19 TRBD1 TGTGCCAGTAGTATAAAGGGGCAGGGGGCAGCTGGGGCCAACGTCCTGACTTTC CASSIKGQGAAGANVLTF
TRBJ2-1 . TRBV2 TRBD1 TGTGCCAGCAGGACACAGGGGGCGGCCTACAATGAGCAGTTCTTC CASRTQGAAYNEQFF
TRBJ2-3 few TRBV13 TRBD2 TGTGCCAGCAGCTCGACTAGCGGGGGAGATACGCAGTATTTT CASSSTSGGDTQYF
TRBJ2-2 . TRBV15 TRBD1 TGTGCCACCAGCAGAGGACAGGGGACGTTTTCCGGGGAGCTGTTTTTT CATSRGQGTFSGELFF
TRBJ1-5 . TRBV27 . TGTGCCAGCTCCGAGTCTAGGGGGAGATTTAGGAGCAATCAGCCCCAGCATTTT CASSESRGRFRSNQPQHF
TRBJ1-4 . TRBV5-1 . TGCGCCAGCAGCTTCAGGGGTTGGTCTAATGAAAAACTGTTTTTT CASSFRGWSNEKLFF
TRBJ1-4 . TRBV18 TRBD1 TGTGCCAGCTCACCGAGGGGGCAAGGGGCGGAAGAAAAACTGTTTTTT CASSPRGQGAEEKLFF
TRBJ2-1 . TRBV5-1 . TGCGCATCCCGGCAGGGCCCGAACAATGAGCAGTTCTTC CASRQGPNNEQFF
TRBJ2-1 . TRBV15 . TGTGCCACCAGCCCAGGGACAAGGGGCGATAGAAATGAGCAGTTCTTC CATSPGTRGDRNEQFF
TRBJ2-3 . TRBV10-1 . TGCGCCAGCAGTGAGTGGGGACTTTATAACACAGATACGCAGTATTTT CASSEWGLYNTDTQYF
TRBJ1-2 . TRBV9 TRBD1 TGTGCCAGCAGCGATACAGGGGAGCTCTATGGCTACACCTTC CASSDTGELYGYTF
TRBJ2-5 . TRBV7-9 TRBD2 TGTGCCAGCAGCTTAGGACTAGCGGGGTCCCTGGGGGAGACCCAGTACTTC CASSLGLAGSLGETQYF
TRBJ2-3 . TRBV5-1 . TGCGCCAGCAGCGGAGGGGGGGCGTCAGATACGCAGTATTTT CASSGGGASDTQYF
TRBJ2-5 . TRBV5-1 TRBD2 TGCGCCAGCAGCGTAGCCGGGACTAGCGGGGCCTATAGCCAAGAGACCCAGTACTTC CASSVAGTSGAYSQETQYF
TRBJ1-2 . TRBV19 . TGTGCCAGTAACGGGTTACAGACTACAGTAGGGGGCTACACCTTC CASNGLQTTVGGYTF
TRBJ1-1 . TRBV5-1 . TGCGCCAGCAGCTTCATCGGGGTCCTCCGGGACACTGAAGCTTTCTTT CASSFIGVLRDTEAFF